The clone carrying this T cell receptor beta chain appeared a few times. The data belong to a study of blood T cell repertoires in COVID-19. Study summary: Italy, Spain and the United States were the sources of the convalescent and acute COVID-19 samples. PBMCs, B-cell-depleted T cells, or T cells provided the cDNA or gDNA that made up the material.

CDR1 is KGHSH, CDR2 LQKENI, per germline. V was pared by 2 bases and J by 2 bases, with 7 bases between. This CDR3 is built from 14 residues. Per the study methods: How many nucleated cells were present was estimated from reference gene primer amplification. The table came from immunoSEQ multiplex PCR; TCRdb's copy has only in-frame clones and leaves some out. V, J and clone size derive from that table, while D and trimming were established from the DNA sequence. The table lists 94,000 or so clones, more than 75% of them singletons, with about 5% in the top ten. Material: peripheral blood. The rearrangement uses TRBV18 and TRBJ2-1, with a tentative D call TRBD2 (6 bases). The clonotype originates from a woman older than 75 with active COVID-19. As DNA, the CDR3 is TGTGCCAGCTCACCAGAGCGGGCCTACAATGAGCAGTTCTTC. It yields the protein CASSPERAYNEQFF.